The 28 T cell receptor beta chains in this list originate from one sample, sequenced in a study of Tregs in tolerant kidney transplant recipients. Profiled with immunoSEQ multiplex PCR; TCRdb holds only in-frame clones, not every one. There are under 80,000 clones in the sample; roughly 88% occur only once, and around 2.3% lies in the top ten. Sequenced material: Tregs from blood, taken before the transplant. These receptors were obtained from a human donor who received a combined kidney and bone marrow transplant.

The genes are TRBV6-5 and TRBJ1-2; D remains ambiguous. V was clipped by 2 bases and J by 0 bases, with 4 bases between them. The CDR3 has 13 residues. Looked up from germline, CDR1 is MNHEY and CDR2 is SVGAGI. CDR3 nucleotides: TGTGCCAGCAGTTACATCGCTAACTATGGCTACACCTTC. Encoded protein: CASSYIANYGYTF.

The chain combines TRBV10-3 with TRBJ2-5; maybe TRBD2 (5 bases). This CDR3 contains 14 residues. CDR1 and CDR2 (germline): ENHRY, SYGVKD. V lost 2 bases and J lost 2, with 9 bases in between. CDR3 DNA: TGTGCCATCAGTGAGGGACTTCCTCAAGAGACCCAGTACTTC. This codes for CAISEGLPQETQYF.

The chain carries TRBV6-1 and TRBJ2-7; 9 bases match TRBD1. V gave up 6 bases and J gave up 4 bases; unmatched junction bases: 7. This CDR3 comprises 14 residues. Germline values: CDR1 MNHNS, CDR2 SASEGT. CDR3 coding DNA: TGTGCCAGCAGGGACGGGACAGGGTGGTACGAGCAGTACTTC. Its protein product is CASRDGTGWYEQYF.

The chain is built from TRBV2 and TRBJ1-3; unclear D gene. With 5 bases removed from V and 2 bases from J, the gap between germline ends came to 16 bases. CDR1 is SNHLY, CDR2 FYNNEI, per germline. This CDR3 region has 16 residues. The CDR3 loop reads CASSPSRLSTGNTIYF. The CDR3 DNA reads TGTGCCAGCAGTCCCAGCAGGCTGAGTACTGGAAACACCATATATTTT.

The chain combines TRBV19 with TRBJ1-2, with a tentative D call TRBD1 (6 bases). Deletions cut 9 bases from V and 4 bases from J, with 15 bases between. The CDR3 is 13 residues long. Germline V lookup: CDR1 LNHDA, CDR2 SQIVND (reference sequence). Written as DNA, the CDR3 is TGTGCCAGCACCGGGGGGGCTGGCTATGGCTACACCTTC. This translates into CASTGGAGYGYTF.

The chain combines TRBV7-9 with TRBJ2-5; 7 bases agree with TRBD1. Germline CDR1 SEHNR, CDR2 FQNEAQ (reference sequence). CDR3 length: 13 amino acids. The trim removed 6 bases at V and 5 bases at J, leaving 6 bases unmatched. The CDR3 loop reads CASSPTGRETQYF. CDR3 bases: TGTGCCAGCAGTCCGACAGGGCGGGAGACCCAGTACTTC.

V is TRBV6-5 and J is TRBJ2-7; a weak D match, TRBD1 (6 bases). This CDR3 contains 14 residues. Deletions cut 6 bases from V and 6 bases from J, with 18 bases between. Per the germline V gene, CDR1 is MNHEY and CDR2 is SVGAGI. The CDR3 nucleotides read TGTGCCAGCAGGACGGCTATGGGACACCCCGAGCAGTACTTC. Translation gives CASRTAMGHPEQYF.

V and J are TRBV5-1 and TRBJ1-4; possible D gene TRBD1, 5 bases. Germline assignment: CDR1 SGHRS and CDR2 YFSETQ. CDR3 length: 13 amino acids. V gave up 4 bases and J gave up 7 bases, with 11 bases separating them. CDR3 bases: TGCGCCAGCAGCGGTGGGGCGCGTGAAAAACTGTTTTTT. Its protein product is CASSGGAREKLFF. The variable domain in full, completed from reference TRBV5-1 and TRBJ1-4, reads KAGVTQTPRYLIKTRGQQVTLSCSPISGHRSVSWYQQTPGQGLQFLFEYFSETQRNKGNFPGRFSGRQFSNSRSEMNVSTLELGDSALYLCASSGGAREKLFFGSGTQLSVL.

The genes are TRBV9 and TRBJ2-7; D is uncertain. Germline CDR1 is SGDLS and CDR2 is YYNGEE. This CDR3 is 14 amino acids long. Between the trimmed V and J ends, which lost 0 bases and 3 bases, there was a span of 10 bases. The CDR3 DNA reads as TGTGCCAGCAGCGTAGCCCAAGGTGGCTACGAGCAGTACTTC. Encoded protein: CASSVAQGGYEQYF.

The DNA for the CDR3 is TGTGCCAGTGAGGGACTAGCGGGAGGGCTAACCGGGGAGCTGTTTTTT. It specifies CASEGLAGGLTGELFF. The chain carries TRBV28 and TRBJ2-2, with 16 bases identical to TRBD2. Germline-derived CDR1 and CDR2 are MDHEN and SYDVKM. Trimming removed 9 bases from V and 5 bases from J; junction bases left unmatched: 6. This CDR3 has 16 amino acids.

This rearrangement joins TRBV7-9 to TRBJ2-3; 10 bases map to TRBD1. J gave up 5 bases and V 6 bases, and 8 bases lay outside the gene matches. This CDR3 contains 15 residues. CDR1 and CDR2 (germline): SEHNR, FQNEAQ (reference sequence). For the CDR3, the DNA is TGTGCCAGCAGTTTGACAGGGGGCATTGGAGATACGCAGTATTTT. It translates to CASSLTGGIGDTQYF.

This clone was found once. The gene calls are TRBV5-1 and TRBJ1-3; D remains unclear. Trimming stripped 3 bases from V and 0 bases from J, with 7 bases between. This CDR3 has 14 residues. From germline, CDR1 is SGHRS and CDR2 YFSETQ. The CDR3 DNA reads TGCGCCAGCAGCTCTCAGGTCTCTGGAAACACCATATATTTT. This gives the protein CASSSQVSGNTIYF.

On this clone: Other DNA sequences of this sample code for an identical CDR3. The chain employs TRBV18 and TRBJ2-3, with D perhaps TRBD1 (5 bases). This CDR3 has 13 amino acids. Deletions cut 1 base from V and 3 bases from J, with 5 bases between. Germline assignment: CDR1 KGHSH and CDR2 LQKENI. The CDR3 region has the DNA TGTGCCAGCTCACCACAGGGGACAGATACGCAGTATTTT. This translates into CASSPQGTDTQYF.

V and J are TRBV28 and TRBJ1-6, with TRBD1 matching over 7 bases. Germline CDR1 is MDHEN and CDR2 is SYDVKM. The V segment lost 5 bases and the J segment 0 bases; nucleotides outside the gene matches: 10. The CDR3 has 18 residues. CDR3 nucleotide sequence: TGTGCCAGCAGTCAACTTAACAGGGGATTCTCCTATAATTCACCCCTCCACTTT. Translating gives CASSQLNRGFSYNSPLHF.

This clone came up a few times. The chain carries TRBV7-2 and TRBJ1-6; D not resolved. The CDR3 runs to 17 residues. V was trimmed by 1 base and J by 9 bases, leaving 19 bases between them. Germline CDR1 SGHTA, CDR2 FQGNSA. Here the CDR3 DNA reads TGTGCCAGCAGCTTAGGGCCTCCAGGAGGATGGGGTTCACCCCTCCACTTT. Encoded protein: CASSLGPPGGWGSPLHF.

The chain carries TRBV4-1 and TRBJ2-1, with D maybe TRBD1 (5 bases). The CDR3 is 19 residues long. Germline values: CDR1 MGHRA, CDR2 YSYEKL. V gave up 5 bases and J gave up 0 bases, with 23 bases separating them. CDR3: CASSGGAQVGPSSYNEQFF. Here the CDR3 DNA reads TGCGCCAGCAGCGGTGGGGCGCAAGTCGGGCCTAGCTCCTACAATGAGCAGTTCTTC.

The chain is built from TRBV7-9 and TRBJ1-1, with D possibly being TRBD1 (6 bases). CDR1 is SEHNR, CDR2 FQNEAQ, per germline (reference sequence). Trimming took 5 bases from V and 1 from J, leaving 8 bases between them. This CDR3 has 13 amino acids. The CDR3 DNA reads TGTGCCAGCAGCGGGGGGGCGAACACTGAAGCTTTCTTT. It codes for CASSGGANTEAFF. Full variable domain (outside the CDR3, taken from reference TRBV7-9 and TRBJ1-1): DTGVSQNPRHKITKRGQNVTFRCDPISEHNRLYWYRQTLGQGPEFLTYFQNEAQLEKSRLLSDRFSAERPKGSFSTLEIQRTEQGDSAMYLCASSGGANTEAFFGQGTRLTVV.

This clone was counted only a few times. The V call is TRBV7-2, the J call TRBJ1-2; 12 bases line up with TRBD1. The CDR3 runs 16 residues. Germline V gene sequence: CDR1 SGHTA, CDR2 FQGNSA. The trim removed 4 bases at V and 0 bases at J, leaving 3 bases unmatched. CDR3 coding DNA: TGTGCCAGCAGCTCGGGACAGGGGGCCGCTAACTATGGCTACACCTTC. It specifies CASSSGQGAANYGYTF.

In its sample, this clone was seen a few times. The genes are TRBV20-1 and TRBJ1-1; TRBD1 matches at 7 bases. Germline CDR1 reads DFQATT; CDR2 reads SNEGSKA (reference sequence). Trimming cost V 3 bases and J 7 bases; bases outside gene matches: 2. The CDR3 totals 11 residues. CDR3 loop: CSARQGDEAFF. CDR3 DNA: TGCAGTGCTAGGCAGGGGGATGAAGCTTTCTTT.

The rearrangement uses TRBV29-1 and TRBJ2-5, with 8 bases that match TRBD2. The length of the CDR3 is 16 residues. V lost 7 bases and J lost 2; bases outside the gene matches: 15. Germline V CDR1 and CDR2: SQVTM, ANQGSEA. Here the CDR3 DNA reads TGCAGCGCCAACGGGGGGGGCCGCTCCCTACAAGAGACCCAGTACTTC. Translated, it gives CSANGGGRSLQETQYF.

The chain combines TRBV4-3 with TRBJ2-1; D gene ambiguous. Germline loops: CDR1 LGHNA, CDR2 YSLEER. V lost 0 bases to trimming and J lost 2 bases, with 17 bases between them. This CDR3 comprises 18 residues. As DNA, the CDR3 is TGCGCCAGCAGCCAAGATGGGGTGACTGCCTCCCCCTACAATGAGCAGTTCTTC. It specifies CASSQDGVTASPYNEQFF.

The chain uses TRBV10-3 and TRBJ2-7; possible D gene TRBD2, 5 bases. Germline loops: CDR1 ENHRY, CDR2 SYGVKD. The V gene lost 10 bases and the J gene lost 5 bases, with 24 bases spanning the gap. The CDR3 runs 15 residues. CDR3 DNA: TGTGCCAGCACGCAATGGTCGGGGAGAGAGGACGAGCAGTACTTC. Translation: CASTQWSGREDEQYF.

The chain carries TRBV7-2 and TRBJ2-1; D gene ambiguous. The V gene's germline CDR1 is SGHTA and CDR2 FQGNSA. The CDR3 runs to 14 residues. The ends were cut back, 1 base at V and 3 bases at J, with 7 bases in the middle. This CDR3 reads CASSLDGFYNEQFF. The CDR3 coding sequence is TGTGCCAGCAGCTTAGATGGATTCTACAATGAGCAGTTCTTC.

The rearrangement joins TRBV28 to TRBJ1-5; D is unclear. The V end was cut by 6 bases, the J end by 0 bases, with 9 bases between. The length of the CDR3 is 14 residues. CDR1 is MDHEN, CDR2 SYDVKM, per germline. This CDR3 reads CASRPSHSNQPQHF. Here the CDR3 DNA reads TGTGCCAGCAGGCCCTCACATAGCAATCAGCCCCAGCATTTT.

This rearrangement joins TRBV19 to TRBJ1-1; no reliable D call. The CDR3 runs 15 residues. Germline-derived CDR1 and CDR2 are LNHDA and SQIVND (reference sequence). V was shortened by 1 base and J by 0 bases, with 9 bases between the two germline ends. The CDR3 spells CASSIGANLNTEAFF. The CDR3 bases are TGTGCCAGTAGTATAGGGGCAAACCTGAACACTGAAGCTTTCTTT.

This rearrangement joins TRBV5-1 to TRBJ2-1, with D perhaps matching TRBD2 (6 bases). V gave up 0 bases and J gave up 10 bases, with 20 bases separating them. This CDR3 contains 16 residues. Germline V gene lookup returns CDR1 SGHRS and CDR2 YFSETQ. CDR3 sequence (DNA): TGCGCCAGCAGCTTGGGGGAATCGGGACTCGCCACCGAGCAGTTCTTC. It specifies CASSLGESGLATEQFF.

The chain is built from TRBV4-1 and TRBJ2-3, with D perhaps matching TRBD2 (6 bases). The CDR3 length is 16 residues. The germline gives CDR1 MGHRA, CDR2 YSYEKL. V gave up 1 base and J gave up 0 bases, with 11 bases separating them. CDR3 loop: CASSQVRGRSTDTQYF. The CDR3 DNA sequence: TGCGCCAGCAGCCAAGTCCGGGGGAGGAGCACAGATACGCAGTATTTT.

The rearrangement joins TRBV7-9 to TRBJ2-3; a weak D match, TRBD2 (5 bases). CDR3 length equals 14 residues. Germline CDR1 is SEHNR and CDR2 is FQNEAQ (reference sequence). V was clipped by 3 bases and J by 2 bases, with 9 bases between them. The CDR3: CASSFGVITDTQYF. The CDR3 DNA sequence: TGTGCCAGCAGCTTCGGGGTTATCACAGATACGCAGTATTTT.